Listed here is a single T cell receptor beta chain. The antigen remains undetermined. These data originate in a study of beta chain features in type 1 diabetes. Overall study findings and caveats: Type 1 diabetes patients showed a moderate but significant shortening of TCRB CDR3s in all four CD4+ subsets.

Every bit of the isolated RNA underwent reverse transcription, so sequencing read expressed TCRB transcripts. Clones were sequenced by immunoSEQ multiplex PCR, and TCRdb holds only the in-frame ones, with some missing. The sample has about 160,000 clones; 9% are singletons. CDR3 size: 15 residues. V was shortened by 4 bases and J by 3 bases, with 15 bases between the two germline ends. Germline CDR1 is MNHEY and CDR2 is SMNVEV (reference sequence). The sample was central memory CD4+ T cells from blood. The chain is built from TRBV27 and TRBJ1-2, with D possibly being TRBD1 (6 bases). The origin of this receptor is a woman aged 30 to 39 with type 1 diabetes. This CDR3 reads CASSSYRANDYGYTF. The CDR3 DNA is TGTGCCAGCAGTTCCTACAGGGCTAACGACTATGGCTACACCTTC.